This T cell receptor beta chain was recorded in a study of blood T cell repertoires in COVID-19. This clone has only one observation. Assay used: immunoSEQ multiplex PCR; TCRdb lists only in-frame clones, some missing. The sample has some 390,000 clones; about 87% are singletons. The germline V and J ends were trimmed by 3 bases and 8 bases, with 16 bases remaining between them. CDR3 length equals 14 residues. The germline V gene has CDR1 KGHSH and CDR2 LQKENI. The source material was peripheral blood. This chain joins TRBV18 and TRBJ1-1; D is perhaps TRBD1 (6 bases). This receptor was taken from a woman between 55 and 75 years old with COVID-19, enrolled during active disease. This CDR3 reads CASSPIQGNREAFF. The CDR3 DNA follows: TGTGCCAGCTCACCCATTCAGGGGAACCGCGAAGCTTTCTTT.